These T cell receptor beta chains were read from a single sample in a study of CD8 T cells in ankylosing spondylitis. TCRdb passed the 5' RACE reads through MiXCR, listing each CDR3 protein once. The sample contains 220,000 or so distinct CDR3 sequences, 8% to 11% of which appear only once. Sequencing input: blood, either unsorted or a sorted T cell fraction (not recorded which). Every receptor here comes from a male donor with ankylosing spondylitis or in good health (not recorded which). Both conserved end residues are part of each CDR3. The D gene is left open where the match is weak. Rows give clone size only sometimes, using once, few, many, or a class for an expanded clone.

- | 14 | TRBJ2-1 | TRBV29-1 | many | CSVEDFQGYNEQFF | TGCAGCGTTGAAGATTTCCAGGGCTACAATGAGCAGTTCTTC
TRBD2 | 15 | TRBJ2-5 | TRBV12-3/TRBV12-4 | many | CASSGGGGGQETQYF | TGTGCCAGCAGTGGCGGGGGAGGAGGGCAAGAGACCCAGTACTTC
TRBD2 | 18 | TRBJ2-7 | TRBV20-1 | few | CSASLTSGGAPVYLEQYF | TGCAGTGCTAGTCTGACTAGCGGGGGGGCACCCGTCTACTTGGAGCAGTACTTC
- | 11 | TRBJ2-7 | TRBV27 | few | CASHGGLGQYF | TGTGCCAGCCATGGAGGGCTCGGGCAGTACTTC
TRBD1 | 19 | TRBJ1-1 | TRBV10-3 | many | CAISAPGQGANPLNTEAFF | TGTGCCATCAGTGCACCGGGACAGGGGGCGAATCCATTGAACACTGAAGCTTTCTTT
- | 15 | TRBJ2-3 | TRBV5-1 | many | CASSPEQGDADTQYF | TGCGCCAGCAGCCCCGAACAGGGCGATGCAGATACGCAGTATTTT
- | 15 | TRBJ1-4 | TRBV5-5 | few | CASSSGPTTNEKLFF | TGTGCCAGCAGCTCGGGACCGACAACTAATGAAAAACTGTTTTTT
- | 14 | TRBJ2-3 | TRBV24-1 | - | CATSDQYSTDTQYF | TGTGCCACCAGTGATCAGTACTCCACAGATACGCAGTATTTT
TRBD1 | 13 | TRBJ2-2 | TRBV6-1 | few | CASSPDRVGELFF | TGTGCCAGCAGCCCCGACAGGGTTGGGGAGCTGTTTTTT
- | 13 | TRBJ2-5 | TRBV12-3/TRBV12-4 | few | CASSFGVRETQYF | TGTGCCAGCAGTTTCGGGGTTCGGGAGACCCAGTACTTC
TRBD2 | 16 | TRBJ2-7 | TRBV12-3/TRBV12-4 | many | CASSFTLGGEGYEQYF | TGTGCCAGCAGTTTCACGTTGGGGGGGGAGGGTTACGAGCAGTACTTC
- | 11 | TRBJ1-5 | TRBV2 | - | CASSQVKPQHF | TGTGCCAGCAGCCAAGTTAAGCCCCAGCATTTT
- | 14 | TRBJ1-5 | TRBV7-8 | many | CASSLGSADQPQHF | TGTGCCAGCAGCTTAGGCTCCGCGGATCAGCCCCAGCATTTT
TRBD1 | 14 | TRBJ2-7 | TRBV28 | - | CTSSSGQGPYEQYF | TGTACCAGCAGTTCGGGACAGGGTCCCTACGAGCAGTACTTC
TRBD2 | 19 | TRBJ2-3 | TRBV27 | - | CASSDYRGTSGGRTDTQYF | TGTGCCAGCAGCGATTATAGGGGGACTAGCGGGGGCCGCACAGATACGCAGTATTTT
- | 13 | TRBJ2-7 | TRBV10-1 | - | CASSLPPWGEQYF | TGCGCCAGCAGCCTTCCCCCCTGGGGCGAGCAGTACTTC
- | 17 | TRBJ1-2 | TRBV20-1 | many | CSASRGGETSYNYGYTF | TGCAGTGCTAGTCGGGGGGGAGAAACCTCTTATAACTATGGCTACACCTTC
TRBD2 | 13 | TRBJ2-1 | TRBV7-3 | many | CASSKGLDNEQFF | TGTGCCAGCAGCAAAGGACTAGACAATGAGCAGTTCTTC
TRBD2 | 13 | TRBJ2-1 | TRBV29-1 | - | CSVEEGASGRGFF | TGCAGCGTTGAAGAAGGGGCTAGCGGTCGGGGGTTCTTC
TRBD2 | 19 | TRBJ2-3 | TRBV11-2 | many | CASSLVESGGTTSTDTQYF | TGTGCCAGCAGCTTAGTTGAGAGCGGGGGGACAACTAGCACAGATACGCAGTATTTT
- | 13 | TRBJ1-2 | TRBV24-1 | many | CATSDSFYTGYTF | TGTGCCACCAGTGATTCCTTCTACACGGGCTACACCTTC
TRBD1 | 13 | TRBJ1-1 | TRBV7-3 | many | CASSFDRDAEAFF | TGTGCCAGCAGCTTCGACAGGGACGCTGAAGCTTTCTTT
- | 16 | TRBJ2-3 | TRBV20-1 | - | CSASGRRGPSTDTQYF | TGCAGTGCTTCCGGCCGTCGGGGGCCCAGCACAGATACGCAGTATTTT
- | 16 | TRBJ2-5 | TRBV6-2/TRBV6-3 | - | CASSYQLGGTLETQYF | TGTGCCAGCAGTTACCAGTTGGGCGGGACCTTAGAGACCCAGTACTTC
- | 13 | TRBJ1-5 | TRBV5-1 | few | CASPLKFNQPQHF | TGCGCCAGCCCCTTAAAGTTCAATCAGCCCCAGCATTTT
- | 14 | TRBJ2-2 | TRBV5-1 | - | CASRSPGGAGELFF | TGCGCCAGCAGGAGCCCCGGGGGAGCCGGGGAGCTGTTTTTT
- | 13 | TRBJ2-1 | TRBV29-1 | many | CSVGGAVGNEQFF | TGCAGCGTTGGTGGGGCTGTTGGCAATGAGCAGTTCTTC
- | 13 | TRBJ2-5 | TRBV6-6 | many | CASSRDLKETQYF | TGTGCCAGCTCCCGGGACCTCAAAGAGACCCAGTACTTC
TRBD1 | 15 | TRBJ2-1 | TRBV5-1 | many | CASSVPGTANNEQFF | TGCGCCAGCAGCGTACCCGGGACAGCGAACAATGAGCAGTTCTTC
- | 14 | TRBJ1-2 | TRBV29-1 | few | CSVEGQFNNYGYTF | TGCAGCGTTGAAGGACAATTCAATAACTATGGCTACACCTTC
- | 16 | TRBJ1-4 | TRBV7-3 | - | CASSLPGQSTNEKLFF | TGTGCCAGCAGCTTACCCGGACAGTCAACTAATGAAAAACTGTTTTTT
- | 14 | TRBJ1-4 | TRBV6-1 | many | CASSIGGEGEKLFF | TGTGCCAGCAGCATAGGGGGAGAAGGTGAAAAACTGTTTTTT
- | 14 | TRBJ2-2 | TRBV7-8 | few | CASSSLAHFGELFF | TGTGCCAGCAGCTCCCTTGCGCATTTCGGGGAGCTGTTTTTT
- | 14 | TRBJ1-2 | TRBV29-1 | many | CSVEWWSSNYGYTF | TGCAGCGTTGAATGGTGGAGCTCTAACTATGGCTACACCTTC
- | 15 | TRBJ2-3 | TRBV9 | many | CASSETPYSTDTQYF | TGTGCCAGCAGCGAGACACCTTATAGCACAGATACGCAGTATTTT
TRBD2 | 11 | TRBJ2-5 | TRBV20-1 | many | CSARGKETQYF | TGCAGTGCGCGGGGGAAAGAGACCCAGTACTTC
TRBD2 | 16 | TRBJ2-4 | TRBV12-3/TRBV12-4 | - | CASRKPSGGGGNIQYF | TGTGCCAGCAGAAAACCTAGCGGGGGGGGAGGGAACATTCAGTACTTC
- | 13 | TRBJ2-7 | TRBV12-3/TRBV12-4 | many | CASSLADFYEQYF | TGTGCCAGCAGTTTAGCAGACTTCTACGAGCAGTACTTC
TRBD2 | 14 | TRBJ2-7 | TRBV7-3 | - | CASSLSGGFDEQYF | TGTGCCAGCAGCCTTAGCGGGGGTTTCGACGAGCAGTACTTC
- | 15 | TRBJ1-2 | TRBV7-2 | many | CASSPTGGANYGYTF | TGTGCCAGCAGCCCGACAGGAGGAGCTAACTATGGCTACACCTTC
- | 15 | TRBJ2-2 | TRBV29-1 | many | CSVGHSGGRGGELFF | TGCAGCGTGGGACATTCGGGGGGACGAGGAGGGGAGCTGTTTTTT
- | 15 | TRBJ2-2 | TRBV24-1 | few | CATSDLGPLTGELFF | TGTGCCACCAGTGATTTGGGACCTCTCACCGGGGAGCTGTTTTTT
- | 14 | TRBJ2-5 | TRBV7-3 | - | CASSFQGGRETQYF | TGTGCCAGCAGCTTCCAGGGTGGGAGAGAGACCCAGTACTTC
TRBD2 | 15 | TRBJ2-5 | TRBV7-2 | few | CASSVSGGAGETQYF | TGTGCCAGCAGCGTTAGCGGGGGGGCCGGGGAGACCCAGTACTTC
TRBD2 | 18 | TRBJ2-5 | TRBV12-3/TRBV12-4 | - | CASSTRRGGIVPQETQYF | TGTGCCAGCAGTACCCGCCGGGGGGGCATAGTCCCTCAAGAGACCCAGTACTTC
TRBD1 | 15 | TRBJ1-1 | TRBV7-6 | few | CASSLGGQLNTEAFF | TGTGCCAGCAGCTTGGGGGGACAGCTGAACACTGAAGCTTTCTTT
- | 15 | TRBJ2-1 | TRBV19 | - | CASSRYGTAVYEQFF | TGTGCCAGTAGTAGGTACGGGACGGCGGTTTATGAGCAGTTCTTC
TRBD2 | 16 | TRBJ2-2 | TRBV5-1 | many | CASTFIAGGNTGELFF | TGCGCCAGCACCTTCATCGCGGGGGGCAACACCGGGGAGCTGTTTTTT
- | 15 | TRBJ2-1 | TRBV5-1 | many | CASSLALQVYNEQFF | TGCGCCAGCAGCTTGGCGTTGCAGGTTTACAATGAGCAGTTCTTC
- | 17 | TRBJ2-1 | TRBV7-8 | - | CASSLAPGRGSYNEQFF | TGTGCCAGCAGCTTAGCCCCGGGACGCGGCTCCTACAATGAGCAGTTCTTC
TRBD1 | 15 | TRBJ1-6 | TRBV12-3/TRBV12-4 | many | CASSLRDSQNSPLHF | TGTGCCAGCAGTTTACGGGACAGCCAAAATTCACCCCTCCACTTT
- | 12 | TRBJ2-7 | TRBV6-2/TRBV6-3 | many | CASSYVAHEQYF | TGTGCCAGCAGTTATGTAGCCCACGAGCAGTACTTC
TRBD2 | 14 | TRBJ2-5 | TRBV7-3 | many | CASSSGGGKETQYF | TGTGCCAGCAGCAGCGGGGGGGGTAAAGAGACCCAGTACTTC
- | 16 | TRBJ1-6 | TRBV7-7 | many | CASSFHFDVGNSPLHF | TGTGCTAGCAGCTTTCACTTCGATGTAGGTAATTCACCCCTCCACTTT
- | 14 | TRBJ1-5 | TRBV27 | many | CASSTQVGNQPQHF | TGTGCCAGCAGTACCCAAGTCGGCAATCAGCCCCAGCATTTT